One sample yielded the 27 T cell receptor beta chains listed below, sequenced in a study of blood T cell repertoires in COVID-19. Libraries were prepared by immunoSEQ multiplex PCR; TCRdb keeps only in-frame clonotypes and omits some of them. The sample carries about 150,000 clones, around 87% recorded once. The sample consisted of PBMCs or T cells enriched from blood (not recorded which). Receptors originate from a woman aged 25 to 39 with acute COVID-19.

CDR3 in DNA: TGCGCCAGCACTGAGGGCCGGGGATCCTACAATGAGCAGTTCTTC. Its protein is CASTEGRGSYNEQFF. This chain joins TRBV4-1 and TRBJ2-1; TRBD2 might be the D (5 bases). The length of the CDR3 is 15 residues. V shed 7 bases and J shed 1 base, with 14 bases lying between them. Germline lookup yields CDR1 MGHRA and CDR2 YSYEKL.

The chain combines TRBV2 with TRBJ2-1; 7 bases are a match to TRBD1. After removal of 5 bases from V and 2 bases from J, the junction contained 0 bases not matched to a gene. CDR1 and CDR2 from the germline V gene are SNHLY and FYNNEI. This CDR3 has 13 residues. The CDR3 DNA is TGTGCCAGCAGTACAGGGGCCTACAATGAGCAGTTCTTC. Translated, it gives CASSTGAYNEQFF.

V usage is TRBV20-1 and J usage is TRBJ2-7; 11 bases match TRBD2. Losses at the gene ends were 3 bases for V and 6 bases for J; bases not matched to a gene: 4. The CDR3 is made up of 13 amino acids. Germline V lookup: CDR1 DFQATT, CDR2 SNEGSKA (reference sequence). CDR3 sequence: CSASVLAGAEQYF. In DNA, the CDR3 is TGCAGTGCTAGTGTACTAGCGGGGGCCGAGCAGTACTTC.

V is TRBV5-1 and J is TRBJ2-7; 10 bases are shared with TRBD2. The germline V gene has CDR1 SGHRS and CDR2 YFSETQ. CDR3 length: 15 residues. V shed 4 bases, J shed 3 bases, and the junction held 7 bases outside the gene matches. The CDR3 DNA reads TGCGCCAGCAGCCTAGGACTAGCGGAAAGCTACGAGCAGTACTTC. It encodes CASSLGLAESYEQYF.

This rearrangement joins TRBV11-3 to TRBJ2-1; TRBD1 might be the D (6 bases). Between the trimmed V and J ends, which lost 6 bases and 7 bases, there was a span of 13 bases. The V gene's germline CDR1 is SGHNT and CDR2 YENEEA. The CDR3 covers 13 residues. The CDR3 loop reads CASRKQGTNEQFF. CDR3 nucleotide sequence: TGTGCCAGCAGAAAACAGGGTACGAATGAGCAGTTCTTC.

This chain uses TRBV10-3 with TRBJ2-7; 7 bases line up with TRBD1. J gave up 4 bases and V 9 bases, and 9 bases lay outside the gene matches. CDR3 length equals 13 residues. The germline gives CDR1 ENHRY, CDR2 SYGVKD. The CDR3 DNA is TGTGCCATATCAAGGGGGCGCGGTTACGAGCAGTACTTC. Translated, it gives CAISRGRGYEQYF.

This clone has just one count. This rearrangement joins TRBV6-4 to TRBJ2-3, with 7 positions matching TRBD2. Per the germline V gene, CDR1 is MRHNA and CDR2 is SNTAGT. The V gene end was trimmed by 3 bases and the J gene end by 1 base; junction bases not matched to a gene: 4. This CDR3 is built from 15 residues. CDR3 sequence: CASSEGAGGTDTQYF. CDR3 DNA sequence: TGTGCCAGCAGTGAGGGTGCGGGAGGCACAGATACGCAGTATTTT.

The CDR3 protein is CASSENVRGGEQYF. CDR3 coding DNA: TGTGCCAGCAGTGAAAATGTTCGGGGGGGCGAGCAGTACTTC. The V and J genes are TRBV2 and TRBJ2-7, with TRBD2 identical over 8 bases. This CDR3 spans 14 amino acids. V lost 2 bases to trimming and J lost 6 bases; unmatched junction nucleotides: 6. Germline CDR1 reads SNHLY; CDR2 reads FYNNEI.

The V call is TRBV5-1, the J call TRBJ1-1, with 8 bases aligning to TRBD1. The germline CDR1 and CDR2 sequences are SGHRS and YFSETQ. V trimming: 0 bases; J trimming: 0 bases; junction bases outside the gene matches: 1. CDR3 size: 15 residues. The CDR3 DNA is TGCGCCAGCAGCTTGGGGACAGGGCTGAACACTGAAGCTTTCTTT. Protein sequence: CASSLGTGLNTEAFF.

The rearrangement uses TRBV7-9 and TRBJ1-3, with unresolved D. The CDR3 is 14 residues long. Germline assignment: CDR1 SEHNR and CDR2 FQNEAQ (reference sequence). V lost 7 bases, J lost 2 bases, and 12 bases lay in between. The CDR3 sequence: CASTGRDTGNTIYF. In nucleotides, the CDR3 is TGTGCCAGCACCGGGCGGGATACTGGAAACACCATATATTTT.

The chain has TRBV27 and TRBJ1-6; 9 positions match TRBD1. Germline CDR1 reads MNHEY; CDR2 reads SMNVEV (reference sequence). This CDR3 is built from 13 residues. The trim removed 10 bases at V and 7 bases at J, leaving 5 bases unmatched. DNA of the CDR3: TGTGCCACCCGAGGACAGGGGAATTCACCCCTCCACTTT. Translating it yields CATRGQGNSPLHF.

CDR3 loop: CASSSTGGGETQYF. The DNA of the CDR3 is TGTGCCAGCAGCAGCACAGGGGGCGGCGAGACCCAGTACTTC. This sequence joins TRBV7-2 and TRBJ2-5; 9 nucleotides match TRBD1. The CDR3 has 14 amino acids. J lost 5 bases, V lost 5 bases, and 6 bases had no gene match. Germline CDR1 reads SGHTA; CDR2 reads FQGNSA.

The CDR3, as DNA: TGTGCCAGCAGTTTTTTCACAGGGGCTAATCAGCCCCAGCATTTT. Translation gives CASSFFTGANQPQHF. The J gene is TRBJ1-5, the V gene TRBV28; 7 bases agree with TRBD1. The CDR3 runs 15 residues. With 3 bases clipped from V and 4 bases from J, the junction kept 6 bases outside the gene matches. Germline-derived CDR1 and CDR2 are MDHEN and SYDVKM. Complete variable domain (other parts from reference TRBV28 and TRBJ1-5): DVKVTQSSRYLVKRTGEKVFLECVQDMDHENMFWYRQDPGLGLRLIYFSYDVKMKEKGDIPEGYSVSREKKERFSLILESASTNQTSMYLCASSFFTGANQPQHFGDGTRLSIL.

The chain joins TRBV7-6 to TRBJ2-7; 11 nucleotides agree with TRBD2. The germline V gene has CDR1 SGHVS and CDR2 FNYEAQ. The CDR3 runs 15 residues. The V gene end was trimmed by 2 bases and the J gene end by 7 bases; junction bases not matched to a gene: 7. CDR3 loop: CASSLQLAGEWEQYF. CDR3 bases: TGTGCCAGCAGCTTACAACTAGCGGGAGAGTGGGAGCAGTACTTC.

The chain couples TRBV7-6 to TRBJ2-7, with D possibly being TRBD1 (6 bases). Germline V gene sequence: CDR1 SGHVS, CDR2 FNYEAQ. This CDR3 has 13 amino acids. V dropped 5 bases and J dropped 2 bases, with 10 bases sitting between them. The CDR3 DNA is TGTGCCAGCAGCCAGGGGTCCACCTACGAGCAGTACTTC. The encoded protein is CASSQGSTYEQYF.

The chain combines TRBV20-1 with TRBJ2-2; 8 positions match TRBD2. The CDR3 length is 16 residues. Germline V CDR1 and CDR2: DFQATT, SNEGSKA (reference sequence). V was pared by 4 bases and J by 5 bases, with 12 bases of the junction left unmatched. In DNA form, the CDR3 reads TGCAGTGCTAATGATGCTCGCGGGAGGTCAACCGGGGAGCTGTTTTTT. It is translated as CSANDARGRSTGELFF.

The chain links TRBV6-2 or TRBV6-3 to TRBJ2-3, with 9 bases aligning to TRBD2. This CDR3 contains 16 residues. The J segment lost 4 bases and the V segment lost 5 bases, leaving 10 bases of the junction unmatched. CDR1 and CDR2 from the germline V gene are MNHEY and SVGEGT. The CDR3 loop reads CASSLLSGRGADTQYF. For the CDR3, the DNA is TGTGCCAGCAGTCTTCTTAGCGGGAGAGGCGCAGATACGCAGTATTTT.

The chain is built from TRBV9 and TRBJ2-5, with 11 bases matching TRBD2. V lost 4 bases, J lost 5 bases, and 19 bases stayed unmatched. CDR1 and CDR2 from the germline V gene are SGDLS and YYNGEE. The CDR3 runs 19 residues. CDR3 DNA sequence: TGTGCCAGCAGCCCTCGCTCGGGATTACTAGCGGGAGTCGGTGAGACCCAGTACTTC. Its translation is CASSPRSGLLAGVGETQYF.

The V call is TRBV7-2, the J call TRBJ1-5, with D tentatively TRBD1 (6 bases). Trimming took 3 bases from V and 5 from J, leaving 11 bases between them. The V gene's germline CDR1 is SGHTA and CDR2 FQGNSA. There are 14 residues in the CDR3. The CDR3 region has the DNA TGTGCCAGCAGCTTTGCCGAGGGGGATCAGCCCCAGCATTTT. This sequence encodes CASSFAEGDQPQHF.

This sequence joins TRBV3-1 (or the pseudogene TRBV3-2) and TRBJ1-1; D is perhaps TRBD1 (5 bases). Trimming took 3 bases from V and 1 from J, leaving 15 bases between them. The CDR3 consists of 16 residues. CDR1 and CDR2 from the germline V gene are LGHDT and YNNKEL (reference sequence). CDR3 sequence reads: CASSHQDGGGNTEAFF. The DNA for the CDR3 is TGTGCCAGCAGCCACCAGGATGGCGGGGGGAACACTGAAGCTTTCTTT.

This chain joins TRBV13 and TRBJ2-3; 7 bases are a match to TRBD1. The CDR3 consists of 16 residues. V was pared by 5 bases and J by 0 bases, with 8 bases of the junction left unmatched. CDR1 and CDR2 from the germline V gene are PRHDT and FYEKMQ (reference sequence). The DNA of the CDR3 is TGTGCCAGCAGCGCAGCCGGGACAGATAGCACAGATACGCAGTATTTT. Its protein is CASSAAGTDSTDTQYF.

The CDR3 bases are TGTGCCAGCAGCACAGGACAGCCTAATTCACCCCTCCACTTT. Translation: CASSTGQPNSPLHF. The gene calls are TRBV7-3 and TRBJ1-6; a possible D gene is TRBD1 (6 bases). Germline assignment: CDR1 SGHTA and CDR2 FQGTGA. The CDR3 consists of 14 residues. Trimming pared 5 bases from V and 6 bases from J, leaving 11 bases between.

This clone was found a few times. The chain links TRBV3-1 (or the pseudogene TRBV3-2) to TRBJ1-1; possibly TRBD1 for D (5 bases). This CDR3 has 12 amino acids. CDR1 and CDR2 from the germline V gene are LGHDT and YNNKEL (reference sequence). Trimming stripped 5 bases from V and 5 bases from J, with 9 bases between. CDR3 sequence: CASSNSGTEAFF. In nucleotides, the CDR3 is TGTGCCAGCAGCAACTCAGGGACTGAAGCTTTCTTT.

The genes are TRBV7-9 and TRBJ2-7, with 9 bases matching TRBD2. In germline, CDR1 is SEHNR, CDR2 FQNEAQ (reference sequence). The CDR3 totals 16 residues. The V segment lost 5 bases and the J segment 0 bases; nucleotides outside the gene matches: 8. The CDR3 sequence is CASSPATSGLSYEQYF. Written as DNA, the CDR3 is TGTGCCAGCAGCCCCGCAACTAGCGGGCTCTCCTACGAGCAGTACTTC. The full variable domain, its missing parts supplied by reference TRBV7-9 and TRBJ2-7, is DTGVSQNPRHKITKRGQNVTFRCDPISEHNRLYWYRQTLGQGPEFLTYFQNEAQLEKSRLLSDRFSAERPKGSFSTLEIQRTEQGDSAMYLCASSPATSGLSYEQYFGPGTRLTVT.

CDR3 in amino acids: CASSPVEGQRFQETQYF. The CDR3 region has the DNA TGTGCCAGCAGCCCAGTGGAGGGACAGCGTTTCCAAGAGACCCAGTACTTC. The chain employs TRBV7-2 and TRBJ2-5; D possibly corresponds to TRBD1 (7 bases). CDR3 length: 17 amino acids. Looked up from germline, CDR1 is SGHTA and CDR2 is FQGNSA. Trimming took off 5 bases at V and 1 base at J, with 20 bases between the two ends. The entire variable domain, with the rest obtained from reference TRBV7-2 and TRBJ2-5, is as follows: GAGVSQSPSNKVTEKGKDVELRCDPISGHTALYWYRQSLGQGLEFLIYFQGNSAPDKSGLPSDRFSAERTGGSVSTLTIQRTQQEDSAVYLCASSPVEGQRFQETQYFGPGTRLLVL.

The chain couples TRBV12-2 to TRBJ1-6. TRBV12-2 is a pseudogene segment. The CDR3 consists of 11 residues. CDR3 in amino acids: CASRPGSPLHF. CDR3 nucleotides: TGTGCAAGTCGCCCCGGTTCACCCCTCCACTTT.

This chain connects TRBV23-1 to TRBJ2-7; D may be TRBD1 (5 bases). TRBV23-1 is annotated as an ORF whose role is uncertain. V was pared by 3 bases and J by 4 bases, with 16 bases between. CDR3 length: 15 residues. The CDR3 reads CASSHPNRDSYEQYF. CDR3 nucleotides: TGCGCCAGCAGTCATCCAAACCGTGACAGTTACGAGCAGTACTTC.